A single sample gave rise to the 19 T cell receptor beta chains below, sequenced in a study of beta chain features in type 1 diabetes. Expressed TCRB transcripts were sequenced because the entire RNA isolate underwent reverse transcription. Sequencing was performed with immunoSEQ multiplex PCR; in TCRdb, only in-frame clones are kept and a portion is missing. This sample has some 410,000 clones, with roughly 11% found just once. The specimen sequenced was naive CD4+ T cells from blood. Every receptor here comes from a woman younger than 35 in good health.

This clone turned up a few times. CDR3 residues: CATSDVGELFF. The CDR3 bases are TGTGCCACCAGCGATGTCGGGGAGCTGTTTTTT. V gene TRBV15 combines with J gene TRBJ2-2; D is unclear. V was clipped by 5 bases and J by 7 bases, with 5 bases between them. Per the germline V gene, CDR1 is LNHNV and CDR2 is YYDKDF (reference sequence). There are 11 residues in the CDR3.

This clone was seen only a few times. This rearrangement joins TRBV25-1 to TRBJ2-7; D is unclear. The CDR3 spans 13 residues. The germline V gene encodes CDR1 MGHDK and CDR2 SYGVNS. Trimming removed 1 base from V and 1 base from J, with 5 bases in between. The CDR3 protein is CASSELSSYEQYF. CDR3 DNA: TGTGCCAGCAGTGAATTGAGTTCCTACGAGCAGTACTTC.

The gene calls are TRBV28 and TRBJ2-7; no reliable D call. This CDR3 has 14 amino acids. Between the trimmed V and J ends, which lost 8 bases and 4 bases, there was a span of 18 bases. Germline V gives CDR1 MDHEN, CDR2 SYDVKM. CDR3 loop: CASQSPGSPYEQYV. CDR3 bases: TGTGCCAGCCAAAGCCCCGGGTCTCCATACGAGCAGTACGTC.

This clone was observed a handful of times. This chain's CDR3 is CASSFSGGTGELFF. CDR3 in DNA: TGTGCCAGCAGCTTTAGTGGGGGCACCGGGGAGCTGTTTTTT. The chain employs TRBV7-9 and TRBJ2-2; D could derive from TRBD1 or TRBD2 (5 bases each). Per germline, CDR1 SEHNR and CDR2 FQNEAQ (reference sequence). CDR3 length: 14 residues. V shed 3 bases and J shed 4 bases, with 9 bases lying between them.

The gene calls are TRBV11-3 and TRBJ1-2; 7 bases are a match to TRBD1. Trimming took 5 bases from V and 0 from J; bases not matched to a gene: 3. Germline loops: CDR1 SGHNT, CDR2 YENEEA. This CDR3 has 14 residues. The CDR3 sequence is CASSGDRANYGYTF. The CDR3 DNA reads TGTGCCAGCAGCGGAGACAGGGCTAACTATGGCTACACCTTC. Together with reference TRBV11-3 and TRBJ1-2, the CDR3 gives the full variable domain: EAGVVQSPRYKIIEKKQPVAFWCNPISGHNTLYWYLQNLGQGPELLIRYENEEAVDDSQLPKDRFSAERLKGVDSTLKIQPAELGDSAVYLCASSGDRANYGYTFGSGTRLTVV.

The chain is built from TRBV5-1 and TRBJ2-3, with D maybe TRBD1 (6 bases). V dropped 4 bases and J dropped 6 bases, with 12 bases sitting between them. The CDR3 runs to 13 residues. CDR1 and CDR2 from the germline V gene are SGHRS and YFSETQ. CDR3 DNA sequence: TGCGCCAGCAGCCCCATGGGGGCGGATACGCAGTATTTT. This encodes CASSPMGADTQYF.

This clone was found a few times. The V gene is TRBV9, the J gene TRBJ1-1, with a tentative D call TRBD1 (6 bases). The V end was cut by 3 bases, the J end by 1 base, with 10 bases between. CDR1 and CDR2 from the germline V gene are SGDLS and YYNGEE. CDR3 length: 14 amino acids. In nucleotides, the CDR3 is TGTGCCAGCAGCGGTACGACAGGGAACACTGAAGCTTTCTTT. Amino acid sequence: CASSGTTGNTEAFF.

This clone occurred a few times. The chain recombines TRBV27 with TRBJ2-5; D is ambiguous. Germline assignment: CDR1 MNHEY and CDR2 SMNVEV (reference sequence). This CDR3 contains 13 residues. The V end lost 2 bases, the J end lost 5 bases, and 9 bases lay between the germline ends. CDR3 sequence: CASSLQAWETQYF. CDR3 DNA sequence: TGTGCCAGCAGTTTACAGGCGTGGGAGACCCAGTACTTC.

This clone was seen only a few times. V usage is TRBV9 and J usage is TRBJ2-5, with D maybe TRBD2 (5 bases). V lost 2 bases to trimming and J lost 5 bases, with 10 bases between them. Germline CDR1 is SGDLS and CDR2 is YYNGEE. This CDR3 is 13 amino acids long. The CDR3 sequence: CASSVGLLETQYF. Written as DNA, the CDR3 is TGTGCCAGCAGCGTCGGACTTCTGGAGACCCAGTACTTC.

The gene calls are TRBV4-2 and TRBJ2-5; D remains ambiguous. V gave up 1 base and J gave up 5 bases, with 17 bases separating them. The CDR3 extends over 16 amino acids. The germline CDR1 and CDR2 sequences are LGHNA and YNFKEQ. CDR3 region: CASSQGQAEEIETQYF. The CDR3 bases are TGTGCCAGCAGCCAAGGGCAGGCCGAAGAAATTGAGACCCAGTACTTC.

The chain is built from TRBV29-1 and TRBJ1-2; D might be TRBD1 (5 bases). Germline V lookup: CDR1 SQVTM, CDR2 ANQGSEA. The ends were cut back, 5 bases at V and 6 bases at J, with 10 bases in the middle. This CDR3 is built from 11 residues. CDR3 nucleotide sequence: TGCAGCGTTTTGAGAGGGGATGGCTACACCTTC. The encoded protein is CSVLRGDGYTF. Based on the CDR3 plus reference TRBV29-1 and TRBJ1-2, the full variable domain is SAVISQKPSRDICQRGTSLTIQCQVDSQVTMMFWYRQQPGQSLTLIATANQGSEATYESGFVIDKFPISRPNLTFSTLTVSNMSPEDSSIYLCSVLRGDGYTFGSGTRLTVV.

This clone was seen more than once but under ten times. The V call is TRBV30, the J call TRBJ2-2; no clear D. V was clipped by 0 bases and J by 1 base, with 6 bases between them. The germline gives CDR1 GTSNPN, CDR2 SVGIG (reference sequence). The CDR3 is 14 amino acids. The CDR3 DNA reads TGTGCCTGGAGTGTTGGTCTGAACACCGGGGAGCTGTTTTTT. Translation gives CAWSVGLNTGELFF.

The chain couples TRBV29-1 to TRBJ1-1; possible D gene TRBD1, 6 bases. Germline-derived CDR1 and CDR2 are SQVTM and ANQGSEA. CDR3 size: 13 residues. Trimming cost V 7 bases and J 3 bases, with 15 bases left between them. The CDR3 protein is CSGSTGLDTEAFF. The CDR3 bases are TGCAGCGGATCAACAGGGTTGGACACTGAAGCTTTCTTT.

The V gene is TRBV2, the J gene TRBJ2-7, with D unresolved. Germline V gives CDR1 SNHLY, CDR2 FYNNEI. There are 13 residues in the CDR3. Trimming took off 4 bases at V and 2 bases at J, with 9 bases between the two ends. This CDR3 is CASSAPGPYEQYV. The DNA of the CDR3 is TGTGCCAGCAGTGCCCCTGGCCCCTACGAGCAGTACGTC.

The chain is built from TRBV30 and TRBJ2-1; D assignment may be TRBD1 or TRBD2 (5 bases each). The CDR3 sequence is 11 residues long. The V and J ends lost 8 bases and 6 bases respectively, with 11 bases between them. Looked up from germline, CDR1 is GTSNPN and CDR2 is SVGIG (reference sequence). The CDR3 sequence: CARDGANEQFF. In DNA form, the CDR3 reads TGTGCCAGGGACGGGGCCAATGAGCAGTTCTTC.

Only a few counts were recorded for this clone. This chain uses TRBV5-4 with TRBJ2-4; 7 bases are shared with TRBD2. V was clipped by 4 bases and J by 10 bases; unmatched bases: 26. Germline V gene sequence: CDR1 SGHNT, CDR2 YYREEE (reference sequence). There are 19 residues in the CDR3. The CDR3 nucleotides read TGTGCCAGCAGCGTGGGGGAGGGTGGCGACACAAGCCCCTCGGGGATTCAGTACTTC. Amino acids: CASSVGEGGDTSPSGIQYF.

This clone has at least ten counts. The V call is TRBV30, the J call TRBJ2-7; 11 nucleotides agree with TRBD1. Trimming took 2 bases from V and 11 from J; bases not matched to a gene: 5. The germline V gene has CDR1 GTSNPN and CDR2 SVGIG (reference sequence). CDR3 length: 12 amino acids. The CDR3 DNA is TGTGCCTGGAGTCCGGACAGGGGGCAGGAGTACTTC. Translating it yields CAWSPDRGQEYF.

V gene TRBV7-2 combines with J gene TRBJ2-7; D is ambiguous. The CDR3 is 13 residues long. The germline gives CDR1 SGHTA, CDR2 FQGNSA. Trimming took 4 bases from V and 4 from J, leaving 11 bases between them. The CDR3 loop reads CASSSDLSYEQYV. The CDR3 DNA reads TGTGCCAGCAGCTCGGATTTGTCGTACGAGCAGTACGTC.

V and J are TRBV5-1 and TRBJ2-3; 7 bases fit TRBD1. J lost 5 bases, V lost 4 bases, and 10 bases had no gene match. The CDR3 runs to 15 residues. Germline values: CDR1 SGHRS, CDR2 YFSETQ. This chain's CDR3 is CASSTLQGKQDTQYF. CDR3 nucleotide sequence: TGCGCCAGCAGCACCTTACAGGGGAAGCAAGATACGCAGTATTTT. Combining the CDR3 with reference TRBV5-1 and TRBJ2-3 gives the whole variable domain KAGVTQTPRYLIKTRGQQVTLSCSPISGHRSVSWYQQTPGQGLQFLFEYFSETQRNKGNFPGRFSGRQFSNSRSEMNVSTLELGDSALYLCASSTLQGKQDTQYFGPGTRLTVL.